The present T cell receptor beta chain was sequenced within a study of blood T cells in healthy people across ages. Ten or more counts support this clonotype. The J segment lost 4 bases and the V segment lost 3 bases, leaving 2 bases of the junction unmatched. Germline CDR1 and CDR2: SGHTA and FQGNSA. The CDR3 loop spans 14 amino acids. A second PCR, run for roughly 7 to 12 cycles, used a sample-barcoded 5' primer plus a J-beta primer mix. TCRdb called the 5' RACE reads again in MiXCR, with one record for every CDR3 protein. The sample consists of about 1.5 million distinct CDR3 sequences, 35% to 45% of them appearing once.

The V call is TRBV7-2, the J call TRBJ2-7, with 11 nucleotides matching TRBD2. Sequenced: blood. This sequence was found in a woman between 18 and 30 years old in good health. The CDR3 nucleotides read TGTGCCAGCAGCTTCATAGCGGGGGGGTACGAGCAGTACTTC. Its protein is CASSFIAGGYEQYF.